Listed below are T cell receptor beta chains from one sample, sequenced in a study of cytomegalovirus exposure and HLA in healthy donors. Repertoires were generated with immunoSEQ multiplex PCR, while TCRdb's copy carries only in-frame clones and drops some. The repertoire has a few hundred thousand clones, about 70% of them found once; the top ten carry less than 2%. The sequenced sample was PBMCs. The receptors stem from a woman aged 25 to 39 in good health and CMV-seronegative. The CDR3 runs from the conserved cysteine through the conserved F or W. Fields, in order: D gene, V gene, J gene, clone size, CDR3 DNA, CDR3 protein. A D gene is named only where the DNA matches it firmly. Size is stated for part of the rows, as once, few or many counts, or as a class when the clone is expanded.

D gene: TRBD1; V gene: TRBV2; J gene: TRBJ2-2; clone size: NA; CDR3 DNA: TGTGCCAGCAGTCGGACAGGGACCACCGGGGAGCTGTTTTTT; CDR3 protein: CASSRTGTTGELFF
D gene: NA; V gene: TRBV28; J gene: TRBJ1-2; clone size: NA; CDR3 DNA: TGTGCCAGCAGTTTGACTACTAACTATGGCTACACCTTC; CDR3 protein: CASSLTTNYGYTF
D gene: NA; V gene: TRBV7-2; J gene: TRBJ1-1; clone size: NA; CDR3 DNA: TGTGCCAGCAGCTTACACAAGGGGACTGAAGCTTTCTTT; CDR3 protein: CASSLHKGTEAFF
D gene: TRBD2; V gene: TRBV5-1; J gene: TRBJ2-7; clone size: NA; CDR3 DNA: TGCGCCAGCAGCTTTACCGGGACTAGCGGGCCTTACAGGGGTTACGAGCAGTACTTC; CDR3 protein: CASSFTGTSGPYRGYEQYF
D gene: NA; V gene: TRBV7-6; J gene: TRBJ2-2; clone size: NA; CDR3 DNA: TGTGCCAGCAGCTTAGCGGGGCAGTTCCTATTGAACACCGGGGAGCTGTTTTTT; CDR3 protein: CASSLAGQFLLNTGELFF
D gene: TRBD1; V gene: TRBV30; J gene: TRBJ2-7; clone size: few; CDR3 DNA: TGTGCCTGCCCTCGACAGGGGGCTGCCTACGAGCAGTACTTC; CDR3 protein: CACPRQGAAYEQYF
D gene: NA; V gene: TRBV11-2; J gene: TRBJ2-1; clone size: once; CDR3 DNA: TGTGCCAGCAGCCGACTTTTGGGTGAGCAGTTCTTC; CDR3 protein: CASSRLLGEQFF
D gene: TRBD2; V gene: TRBV6-5; J gene: TRBJ2-7; clone size: few; CDR3 DNA: TGTGCCAGCAGCCGCCCTAGCGGGACTTCCTACGAGCAGTACTTC; CDR3 protein: CASSRPSGTSYEQYF
D gene: TRBD2; V gene: TRBV9; J gene: TRBJ2-3; clone size: NA; CDR3 DNA: TGTGCCAGCAGCGTAGATCGGGGGGGGCCTACAGATACGCAGTATTTT; CDR3 protein: CASSVDRGGPTDTQYF
D gene: TRBD2; V gene: TRBV7-9; J gene: TRBJ2-1; clone size: NA; CDR3 DNA: TGTTCCAGCAGCTCCCTCCGGATAGCGGGAAACAATGAGCAGTTCTTC; CDR3 protein: CSSSSLRIAGNNEQFF
D gene: NA; V gene: TRBV4-2; J gene: TRBJ2-3; clone size: NA; CDR3 DNA: TGTGCCAGCAGCCAAGTTGGGGGGGATACGCAGTATTTT; CDR3 protein: CASSQVGGDTQYF
D gene: TRBD2; V gene: TRBV19; J gene: TRBJ2-3; clone size: NA; CDR3 DNA: TGTGCCAGTTCTCGGGAGGGAATCACAGATACGCAGTATTTT; CDR3 protein: CASSREGITDTQYF
D gene: TRBD2; V gene: TRBV6-1; J gene: TRBJ2-4; clone size: NA; CDR3 DNA: TGTGCCAGCAGTGCTAGCGGGGGGGCGGCCAAAAACATTCAGTACTTC; CDR3 protein: CASSASGGAAKNIQYF
D gene: TRBD2; V gene: TRBV30; J gene: TRBJ2-7; clone size: NA; CDR3 DNA: TGTGCCTGGGGTGTACGAGCGGGAGGATCCTACGAGCAGTACTTC; CDR3 protein: CAWGVRAGGSYEQYF
D gene: TRBD1; V gene: TRBV19; J gene: TRBJ1-1; clone size: NA; CDR3 DNA: TGTGCCAGTAGTCGCCGCAGGGGGCTAGGGTCTGAAGCTTTCTTT; CDR3 protein: CASSRRRGLGSEAFF
D gene: NA; V gene: TRBV5-5; J gene: TRBJ1-1; clone size: NA; CDR3 DNA: TGTGCCAGCAGCTTGATCCTAAAGAACACTGAAGCTTTCTTT; CDR3 protein: CASSLILKNTEAFF
D gene: NA; V gene: TRBV5-1; J gene: TRBJ1-1; clone size: few; CDR3 DNA: TGCGCCAGCAGCTTGCCGGTGAACACTGAAGCTTTCTTT; CDR3 protein: CASSLPVNTEAFF
D gene: TRBD2; V gene: TRBV15; J gene: TRBJ2-1; clone size: NA; CDR3 DNA: TGTGCCACCAGCATACAAATACCGGGACTAGCGGGCCCCGCGGGTGAGCAGTTCTTC; CDR3 protein: CATSIQIPGLAGPAGEQFF
D gene: TRBD1; V gene: TRBV18; J gene: TRBJ2-2; clone size: NA; CDR3 DNA: TGTGCCAGCTCACCGTTACAGGGGGCCAACACCGGGGAGCTGTTTTTT; CDR3 protein: CASSPLQGANTGELFF
D gene: NA; V gene: TRBV11-3; J gene: TRBJ2-7; clone size: NA; CDR3 DNA: TGTGCCAGCAGCCCACGACTCTACGAGCAGTACTTC; CDR3 protein: CASSPRLYEQYF
D gene: TRBD2; V gene: TRBV4-1; J gene: TRBJ2-5; clone size: NA; CDR3 DNA: TGCGCCAGCAGCCAACCGGGACTACAAAAAGAGACCCAGTACTTC; CDR3 protein: CASSQPGLQKETQYF
D gene: TRBD2; V gene: TRBV18; J gene: TRBJ2-1; clone size: NA; CDR3 DNA: TGTGCCAGCTCACCCCAGGGAGCGGGGGGGGACAATGAGCAGCTCTTC; CDR3 protein: CASSPQGAGGDNEQLF
D gene: NA; V gene: TRBV30; J gene: TRBJ1-3; clone size: NA; CDR3 DNA: TGTGACTGGAGACGGCCAGGCGGAAACACCATATATTTT; CDR3 protein: CDWRRPGGNTIYF
D gene: TRBD1; V gene: TRBV4-2; J gene: TRBJ1-2; clone size: NA; CDR3 DNA: TGTGCCAGCAGCCAAGCACCTAGGGGGACAGGGTTTTTTGGCTACACCTTC; CDR3 protein: CASSQAPRGTGFFGYTF
D gene: NA; V gene: TRBV2; J gene: TRBJ2-7; clone size: NA; CDR3 DNA: TGTGCCAGCAATAGGGGGGACAGCTCCTACGAGCAGTACTTC; CDR3 protein: CASNRGDSSYEQYF
D gene: NA; V gene: TRBV9; J gene: TRBJ2-1; clone size: NA; CDR3 DNA: TGTGCCAGCAGCGTAGTTCCCGGCTCCTACAATGAGCAGTTCTTC; CDR3 protein: CASSVVPGSYNEQFF
D gene: NA; V gene: TRBV27; J gene: TRBJ1-2; clone size: once; CDR3 DNA: TGTGCCAGCAGTTTATCGAGGGATTCTAACTATGGCTACACCTTC; CDR3 protein: CASSLSRDSNYGYTF
D gene: TRBD1; V gene: TRBV11-2; J gene: TRBJ1-1; clone size: few; CDR3 DNA: TGTGCCAGCAGCGACAGGGTGGGGAACACTGAAGCTTTCTTT; CDR3 protein: CASSDRVGNTEAFF
D gene: NA; V gene: TRBV6-1; J gene: TRBJ2-7; clone size: NA; CDR3 DNA: TGTGCCAGCAGTGTCCACCCCGACAGCGACTACGAGCAGTACTTC; CDR3 protein: CASSVHPDSDYEQYF
D gene: TRBD1; V gene: TRBV6-1; J gene: TRBJ1-2; clone size: NA; CDR3 DNA: TGTGCCAGCAGCTCAGGGGGGTATGGCTACACCTTC; CDR3 protein: CASSSGGYGYTF
D gene: NA; V gene: TRBV7-8; J gene: TRBJ1-2; clone size: NA; CDR3 DNA: TGTGCCAGCAGCCGAACAGGGAATGAGGGCTACACCTTC; CDR3 protein: CASSRTGNEGYTF
D gene: TRBD2; V gene: TRBV19; J gene: TRBJ2-1; clone size: once; CDR3 DNA: TGTGCCAGTAGCGGGAGGGGGTACAATGAGCAGTTCTTC; CDR3 protein: CASSGRGYNEQFF
D gene: NA; V gene: TRBV7-6; J gene: TRBJ1-1; clone size: NA; CDR3 DNA: TGTGCCAGCAGCTTAGACAGGGTAATCATTGAAGCTTTCTTT; CDR3 protein: CASSLDRVIIEAFF
D gene: TRBD2; V gene: TRBV7-2; J gene: TRBJ2-5; clone size: few; CDR3 DNA: TGTGCCAGCAGCTCTGGGACTAGCGGGGGCTTCGAGGAGACCCAGTACTTC; CDR3 protein: CASSSGTSGGFEETQYF
D gene: TRBD1; V gene: TRBV6-1; J gene: TRBJ2-2; clone size: NA; CDR3 DNA: TGTGCCAGCACGGGGACAGGGGTTAACACCGGGGAGCTGTTTTTT; CDR3 protein: CASTGTGVNTGELFF
D gene: TRBD1; V gene: TRBV11-2; J gene: TRBJ2-7; clone size: NA; CDR3 DNA: TGTGCCAGCAGCTCCCCTTGGGGGACAGTGCTCTACGGGCAGTACTTC; CDR3 protein: CASSSPWGTVLYGQYF
D gene: NA; V gene: TRBV18; J gene: TRBJ2-2; clone size: once; CDR3 DNA: TGTGCCAGCTCACCAGCGGCCGCGAACACCGGGGAGCTGTTTTTT; CDR3 protein: CASSPAAANTGELFF
D gene: NA; V gene: TRBV5-1; J gene: TRBJ2-3; clone size: few; CDR3 DNA: TGCGCCAGCAAGGAGATGGGCACAGATACGCAGTATTTT; CDR3 protein: CASKEMGTDTQYF
D gene: TRBD1; V gene: TRBV9; J gene: TRBJ2-7; clone size: NA; CDR3 DNA: TGTGCCAGCAGCTCCGGGACAGGGACCTACGAGCAGTACTTC; CDR3 protein: CASSSGTGTYEQYF
D gene: TRBD2; V gene: TRBV9; J gene: TRBJ2-7; clone size: once; CDR3 DNA: TGTGCCAGCATCCGTAGGCATGTGACTAGCGGGGGACCTGGGGACGAGCAGTACTTC; CDR3 protein: CASIRRHVTSGGPGDEQYF
D gene: TRBD1; V gene: TRBV7-2; J gene: TRBJ1-2; clone size: NA; CDR3 DNA: TGTGCCAGCAGCTCTATGACAGGGCGAGGCTACACCTTC; CDR3 protein: CASSSMTGRGYTF
D gene: NA; V gene: TRBV5-1; J gene: TRBJ2-1; clone size: NA; CDR3 DNA: TGCGCCAGCAGCTTGGTGGACTTTTCTAACAATGAGCAGTTCTTC; CDR3 protein: CASSLVDFSNNEQFF
D gene: TRBD2; V gene: TRBV6-5; J gene: TRBJ2-5; clone size: NA; CDR3 DNA: TGTGCCAGCAGGGTAGCGGGACTGGGAGAGACCCAGTACTTC; CDR3 protein: CASRVAGLGETQYF
D gene: TRBD1; V gene: TRBV12-5; J gene: TRBJ1-4; clone size: NA; CDR3 DNA: TGTGCTAGTGGCCGGGGACAGGGAAAGACTAATGAAAAACTGTTTTTT; CDR3 protein: CASGRGQGKTNEKLFF
D gene: TRBD2; V gene: TRBV4-1; J gene: TRBJ2-5; clone size: once; CDR3 DNA: TGTGCCAGCAGCCAAGAACTAGCGGGAGTGGAGACCCAGTACTTC; CDR3 protein: CASSQELAGVETQYF
D gene: NA; V gene: TRBV5-5; J gene: TRBJ2-3; clone size: NA; CDR3 DNA: TGTGCCAGCAGCCTAGGACAGCGCACAGATACGCAGTATTTT; CDR3 protein: CASSLGQRTDTQYF
D gene: TRBD1; V gene: TRBV6-5; J gene: TRBJ2-2; clone size: NA; CDR3 DNA: TGTGCCAGCAGCCAGGACAGGGTCAACACCGGGGAGCTGTTTTTT; CDR3 protein: CASSQDRVNTGELFF
D gene: TRBD1; V gene: TRBV5-1; J gene: TRBJ1-1; clone size: NA; CDR3 DNA: TGCGCCAGCAGCTTCACCGGGACAGCCACCTCCGGGGCTGAAGCTTTCTTT; CDR3 protein: CASSFTGTATSGAEAFF